This passage covers 2 T cell receptor beta chains from one sample sequenced in a study of T-cell reconstitution after alpha-beta-depleted transplantation in children listed by TCRdb under 2016. Libraries were constructed by PCR. The run used an Illumina HiSeq 2500. TCR library preparation used molecular barcoding, with unique molecular identifiers applied to normalize quantification of the TCRbeta repertoire. TCRdb applied fastp at Q25 and MiXCR to the public reads, then kept only in-frame beta chains. Rows with a matching CDR3 protein are joined into one entry that keeps the most common DNA and genes. Here the sample has 540,000 or so distinct CDR3 sequences; roughly 24% occur a single time. The ten largest clones represent 12% to 15% of the sample. The label giving this sample's treatment or condition can be read as: allogeneic hematopoietic cell transplantation with graft depleted of TCRalphabeta T cells and CD19 B cells.

The specimen comprised PBMCs, mostly from graft donor cells, sampled 360 days after TCRalphabeta/CD19-depleted stem cell transplant. These receptors all come from a boy under three years old who had a stem cell transplant for acute myeloid leukemia, so the T cells may come from the graft donor.

This clonotype has at least ten counts. The genes are TRBV15 and TRBJ2-3; 10 positions match TRBD2. Germline CDR1 reads LNHNV; CDR2 reads YYDKDF (reference sequence). Trimming took 0 bases from V and 0 from J; bases not matched to a gene: 9. The CDR3 runs 19 residues. In DNA, the CDR3 is TGTGCCACCAGCAGAGACTGGCTAGCGGGGGCCTCTAGCACAGATACGCAGTATTTT. Residues: CATSRDWLAGASSTDTQYF.

This clonotype has a count of ten or more. The chain combines TRBV7-2 with TRBJ1-1; no reliable D call. Trimming shortened V by 1 base and J by 1 base, and 7 bases separated the two germline ends. Germline assignment: CDR1 SGHTA and CDR2 FQGNSA. This CDR3 region has 14 residues. CDR3 bases: TGTGCCAGCAGCTTAGGGGTAACGAACACTGAAGCTTTCTTT. This sequence encodes CASSLGVTNTEAFF.